This T cell receptor beta chain was recovered during a study of graft-versus-host responses after intestinal transplantation. Study context: Recipients had multivisceral, liver-intestinal, or isolated intestinal transplants. All recipients got anti-thymocyte globulin induction, then tacrolimus and steroids for approximately 3 years.

Measured with immunoSEQ multiplex PCR; TCRdb has only the in-frame clones, and not every one. The sample lists about 94,000 clones, 90% to 95% seen once, with 0.4% to 0.5% in the top ten. Trimming left V 4 bases short and J 2 bases short, with 9 bases between. The CDR3 loop spans 13 amino acids. CDR1 and CDR2 (germline): MNHNY, SVGAGI (reference sequence). This clone turned up a few times. Its cognate antigen is unknown. Study-wide results and caveats: Ileal or blood samples showed some GvH clones first, and such clones were also found in recipient marrow. Those patients showing graft-donor T cell macrochimerism displayed high graft-versus-host to host-versus-graft clonal ratios in allografts.

V and J are TRBV6-6 and TRBJ2-7; possible D gene TRBD1, 5 bases. The sample consisted of unstimulated CD8+ T cells sorted from spleen or lymph node cells, taken before intestinal transplant. The receptor was derived from a human donor who received an intestinal transplant. The CDR3 DNA reads TGTGCCAGCAGTTCGACAGTGACCTACGAGCAGTACTTC. Translation gives CASSSTVTYEQYF.